Here is one T cell receptor beta chain with its context. The CDR3 is 15 residues long. The trim removed 7 bases at V and 4 bases at J, leaving 8 bases unmatched. Per the germline V gene, CDR1 is SNHLY and CDR2 is FYNNEI. This sample stems from a study of hypomethylating agent response in myelodysplastic syndrome. Libraries were prepared by immunoSEQ multiplex PCR; TCRdb keeps only in-frame clonotypes and omits some of them. The sample records about 4,000 clones, approximately 86% being singletons. The clonotype originates from a human donor with myelodysplastic syndrome. Specimen: bone marrow, collected before or after starting hypomethylating agent treatment for myelodysplastic syndrome (not recorded which). V is TRBV2 and J is TRBJ2-4; TRBD1 matches at 9 bases. In DNA, the CDR3 is TGTGCCAGCACCGGGACAGGGCGAACTAAAAACATTCAGTACTTC. Translated, it gives CASTGTGRTKNIQYF. The full variable domain, rest sourced from reference TRBV2 and TRBJ2-4, is EPEVTQTPSHQVTQMGQEVILRCVPISNHLYFYWYRQILGQKVEFLVSFYNNEISEKSEIFDDQFSVERPDGSNFTLKIRSTKLEDSAMYFCASTGTGRTKNIQYFGAGTRLSVL.